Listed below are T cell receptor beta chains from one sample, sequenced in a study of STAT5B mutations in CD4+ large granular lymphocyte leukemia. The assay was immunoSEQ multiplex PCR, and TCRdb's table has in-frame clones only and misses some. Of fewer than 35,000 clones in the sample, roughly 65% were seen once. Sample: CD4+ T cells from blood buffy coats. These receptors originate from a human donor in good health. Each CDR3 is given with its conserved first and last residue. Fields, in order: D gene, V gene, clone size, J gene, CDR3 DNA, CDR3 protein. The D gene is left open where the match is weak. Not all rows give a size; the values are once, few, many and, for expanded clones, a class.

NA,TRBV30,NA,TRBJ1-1,TGTGCCTGGAGCGGGGGCGCTGGGGAGGCTTTCTTT,CAWSGGAGEAFF
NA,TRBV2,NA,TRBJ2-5,TGTGCCAGCAGTGAAGTTCCGGGGGTTCAAGAGACCCAGTACTTC,CASSEVPGVQETQYF
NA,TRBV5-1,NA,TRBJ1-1,TGCGCCAGCAGTTTGGACCGAGAAGCTTTCTTT,CASSLDREAFF
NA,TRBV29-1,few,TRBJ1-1,TGCAGCGTTGATCGAGGGTGGGTCACTGAAGCTTTCTTT,CSVDRGWVTEAFF
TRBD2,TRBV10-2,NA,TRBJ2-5,TGCGCCAGCAGTTGGACTAGCGGGAGTCAAGAGACCCAGTACTTC,CASSWTSGSQETQYF
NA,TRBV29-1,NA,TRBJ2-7,TGCAGCGTATTCGGGACGGGCTCCTACGAGCAGTACTTC,CSVFGTGSYEQYF
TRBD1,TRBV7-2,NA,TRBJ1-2,TGTGCCAGCAGCTTAGACAGGGGTGGCTACACCTTC,CASSLDRGGYTF
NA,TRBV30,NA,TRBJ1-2,TGTGCCTGGCAAAGGGATAGCTATGGCTACACCTTC,CAWQRDSYGYTF
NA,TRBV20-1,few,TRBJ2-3,TGCAGTGCTAGTCTAGTGTTAGGGGAGTATTTT,CSASLVLGEYF
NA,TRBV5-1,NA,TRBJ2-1,TGCGCCAGCAGCTGGGGGCAGGGCTCCTACAATGAGCAGTTCTTC,CASSWGQGSYNEQFF